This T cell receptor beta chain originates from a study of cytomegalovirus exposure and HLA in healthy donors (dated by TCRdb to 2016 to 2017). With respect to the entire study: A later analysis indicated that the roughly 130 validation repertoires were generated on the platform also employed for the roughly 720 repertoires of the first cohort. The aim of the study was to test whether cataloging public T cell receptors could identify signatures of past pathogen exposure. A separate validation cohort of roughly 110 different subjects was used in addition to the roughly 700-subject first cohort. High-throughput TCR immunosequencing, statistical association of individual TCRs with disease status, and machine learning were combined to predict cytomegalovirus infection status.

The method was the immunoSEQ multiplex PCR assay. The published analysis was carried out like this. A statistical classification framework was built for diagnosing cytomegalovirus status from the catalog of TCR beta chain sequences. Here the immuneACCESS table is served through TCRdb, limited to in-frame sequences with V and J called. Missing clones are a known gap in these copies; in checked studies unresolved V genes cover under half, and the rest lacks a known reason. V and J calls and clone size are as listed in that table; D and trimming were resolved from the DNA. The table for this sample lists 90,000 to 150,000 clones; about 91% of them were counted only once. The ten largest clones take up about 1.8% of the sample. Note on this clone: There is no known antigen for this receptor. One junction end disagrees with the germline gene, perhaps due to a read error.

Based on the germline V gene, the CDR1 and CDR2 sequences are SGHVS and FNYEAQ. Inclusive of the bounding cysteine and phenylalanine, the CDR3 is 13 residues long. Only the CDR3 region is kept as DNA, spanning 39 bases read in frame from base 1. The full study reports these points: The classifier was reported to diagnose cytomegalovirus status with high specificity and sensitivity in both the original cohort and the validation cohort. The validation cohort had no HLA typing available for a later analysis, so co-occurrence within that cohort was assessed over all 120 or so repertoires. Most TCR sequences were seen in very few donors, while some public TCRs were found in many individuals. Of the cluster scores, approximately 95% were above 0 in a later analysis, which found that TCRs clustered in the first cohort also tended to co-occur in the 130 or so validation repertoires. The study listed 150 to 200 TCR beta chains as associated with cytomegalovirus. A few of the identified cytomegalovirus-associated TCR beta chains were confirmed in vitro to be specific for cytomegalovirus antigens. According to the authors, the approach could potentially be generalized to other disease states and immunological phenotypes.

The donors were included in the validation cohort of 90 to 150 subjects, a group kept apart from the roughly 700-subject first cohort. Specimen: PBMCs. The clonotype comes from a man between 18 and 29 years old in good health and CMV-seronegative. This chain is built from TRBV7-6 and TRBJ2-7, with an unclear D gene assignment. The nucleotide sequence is TGTGCCAGCAGCTTAGAGTACTCCCACGAGCAGTACTTC. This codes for CASSLEYSHEQYF.